This record looks at one T cell receptor beta chain sequence and its context. The data were obtained in a study of chemoradiotherapy in HPV16-positive cancers. Produced via immunoSEQ multiplex PCR; TCRdb's table is partial and in-frame only. The repertoire holds around 9,700 clones, with 74% as singletons. This material was collected from a patient who underwent chemoradiotherapy. The sequence derives from a human donor with HPV-associated anogenital cancer.

The CDR3 coding sequence is TGTGCCAGCAGTTACGGGACAGGCTCAGCTAATGAAAAACTGTTTTTT. Its protein product is CASSYGTGSANEKLFF. V is TRBV6-5 and J is TRBJ1-4; 8 bases align to TRBD1. Trimming cost V 2 bases and J 3 bases; bases outside gene matches: 5. CDR1 is MNHEY and CDR2 is SVGAGI in the germline V gene. The length of the CDR3 is 16 residues.